This record looks at one T cell receptor (beta chain) sequence and its context. Germline-derived CDR1 and CDR2 are SGHRS and YFSETQ. The CDR3 covers 14 residues. The ends lost 4 bases at V and 4 bases at J; junction bases unmatched: 7. This sample is part of a study of blood T cell repertoires in COVID-19. Study-wide background: The United States, Italy and Spain provided the acute and convalescent COVID-19 samples. Sample material is recorded as cDNA or gDNA derived from T cells, B-cell-depleted T cells, or PBMCs.

Authors' processing steps: Nucleated cell counts were estimated from reference gene primer amplification. Produced via immunoSEQ multiplex PCR; TCRdb's table is partial and in-frame only. V and J calls and clone size come straight from that table; D and trimming were deduced from the DNA. The sample records 88,000 or so clones, over 70% being singletons. The TCR sequence derives from an elderly man with acute or convalescent COVID-19. The specimen was peripheral blood. The chain joins TRBV5-1 to TRBJ2-5; the match to TRBD1 covers 7 bases. CDR3 in amino acids: CASSPGDSIETQYF. The CDR3 DNA is TGCGCCAGCAGCCCCGGGGACAGTATAGAGACCCAGTACTTC.